A single sample gave rise to the 21 T cell receptor beta chains below, sequenced in a study of T cells in Graves' hyperthyroidism and ophthalmopathy. Amplified TCR beta CDR3 regions came from RNA transcripts. The primer set for the first-round RT-PCR of the TCR CDR3 was HTBI. MiXCR, run by TCRdb on the multiplex PCR reads, gives a single entry per CDR3 protein. Of about 590,000 distinct CDR3 sequences listed, approximately 14% are singletons. The sample comprised blood. The receptors were sampled from a woman in her thirties with Graves' hyperthyroidism.

This clonotype was seen a single time. The chain recombines TRBV12-3 or TRBV12-4 with TRBJ2-5; a weak D match, TRBD1 (6 bases). The CDR3 consists of 17 residues. The V gene lost 1 base and the J gene lost 1 base, with 16 bases spanning the gap. In nucleotides, the CDR3 is TGTGCCAGCAGTTTAGAAGAGACCGGGACACCCCAAGAGACCCAGTACTTC. Its translation is CASSLEETGTPQETQYF.

This clonotype was observed a handful of times. This chain joins TRBV5-1 and TRBJ2-1; D tentatively reads TRBD1 or TRBD2 (5 bases each). With 5 bases removed from V and 6 bases from J, the gap between germline ends came to 12 bases. Per the germline V gene, CDR1 is SGHRS and CDR2 is YFSETQ. The CDR3 runs 13 residues. The CDR3 DNA sequence: TGCGCCAGCAGTACCTCCGGGGCCAATGAGCAGTTCTTC. The encoded protein is CASSTSGANEQFF.

V gene TRBV27 combines with J gene TRBJ2-1, with no clear D. Trimming pared 3 bases from V and 2 bases from J, leaving 8 bases between. This CDR3 spans 14 amino acids. CDR1 MNHEY and CDR2 SMNVEV come from the germline V gene (reference sequence). The CDR3 nucleotides are TGTGCCAGCAGTTTCGGCGGAGCCTACAATGAGCAGTTCTTC. Translated: CASSFGGAYNEQFF.

V usage is TRBV7-9 and J usage is TRBJ2-3, with 12 bases identical to TRBD1. Germline CDR1 is SEHNR and CDR2 is FQNEAQ (reference sequence). J was trimmed by 4 bases and V by 3 bases; bases with no gene match: 8. This CDR3 region has 17 residues. The CDR3 region has the DNA TGTGCCAGCAGCTTCTCCGGGACAGGGGGCCTTCCAGATACGCAGTATTTT. This gives the protein CASSFSGTGGLPDTQYF.

This clonotype was counted at least ten times. V and J are TRBV11-3 and TRBJ2-2, with TRBD1 identical over 9 bases. Per germline, CDR1 SGHNT and CDR2 YENEEA. V dropped 5 bases and J dropped 2; count of bases not matched to a gene: 3. The CDR3 length is 15 residues. In DNA form, the CDR3 reads TGTGCCAGCAGCACAGGGGGCTACAACACCGGGGAGCTGTTTTTT. This codes for CASSTGGYNTGELFF.

This clonotype has at least ten counts. The chain carries TRBV2 and TRBJ2-3; possible D gene TRBD2, 5 bases. The CDR3 extends over 14 amino acids. Trimming removed 7 bases at V and 5 bases at J, with 16 bases between. Germline CDR1 is SNHLY and CDR2 is FYNNEI. The CDR3 region is CASTSLGREDTQYF. In DNA, the CDR3 is TGTGCCAGCACCTCATTGGGGAGAGAAGATACGCAGTATTTT.

Concerning this clonotype itself: A much more abundant neighbour one base away suggests this may be a read error. The chain links TRBV20-1 to TRBJ2-1; D not certain. The CDR3 contains 12 residues. CDR1 is DFQATT and CDR2 is SNEGSKA in the germline V gene (reference sequence). The CDR3 spells CSAARGNNEQSF. DNA for the CDR3: TGCAGTGCTGCTCGTGGGAACAATGAGCAGTCCTTC.

This clonotype was found many times. This sequence joins TRBV7-2 and TRBJ2-4; 13 nucleotides agree with TRBD2. The CDR3 is 17 amino acids. Trimming removed 1 base from V and 6 bases from J; junction bases left unmatched: 6. Germline V gene lookup returns CDR1 SGHTA and CDR2 FQGNSA. This CDR3 is CASSLVGTSGKVNIQYF. CDR3 bases: TGTGCCAGCAGCTTAGTCGGGACTAGCGGGAAGGTAAACATTCAGTACTTC.

There are many counts of this clonotype. This chain connects TRBV12-3 or TRBV12-4 to TRBJ1-4; maybe TRBD1 (6 bases). Deletions cut 2 bases from V and 5 bases from J, with 9 bases between. This CDR3 comprises 14 residues. The CDR3 DNA reads as TGTGCCAGCAGTTTATGGGGGCAGAATGAAAAACTGTTTTTT. As protein: CASSLWGQNEKLFF.

This clonotype came up many times. The genes are TRBV27 and TRBJ2-7; 7 bases fit TRBD1. V lost 3 bases to trimming and J lost 6 bases; unmatched junction nucleotides: 11. This CDR3 region has 15 residues. Germline CDR1 is MNHEY and CDR2 is SMNVEV (reference sequence). The CDR3 protein is CASSLLTGSLPEQYF. In nucleotides, the CDR3 is TGTGCCAGCAGTTTGCTGACAGGGTCCCTCCCCGAGCAGTACTTC.

The gene calls are TRBV14 and TRBJ2-2, with a weak D call TRBD1 (6 bases). The CDR3 length is 19 residues. The germline gives CDR1 SGHDN, CDR2 FVKESK. Trimming took 4 bases from V and 5 from J, leaving 26 bases between them. CDR3 DNA: TGTGCCAGCAGCCGACGATCCCGGGACAACGGACGGTATACCGGGGAGCTGTTTTTT. Protein sequence: CASSRRSRDNGRYTGELFF.

A note on this clonotype: This clone may be a read error of a much larger clone one base away. This chain connects TRBV20-1 to TRBJ2-7, with TRBD2 matching over 14 bases. The J call may be in error: the DNA end matches TRBJ2-1 better. This CDR3 is built from 14 residues. CDR1 and CDR2 from the germline V gene are DFQATT and SNEGSKA (reference sequence). CDR3 sequence: CSALGLAGVYEQFF. CDR3 DNA sequence: TGCAGCGCTTTGGGACTAGCGGGAGTTTACGAGCAGTTCTTC.

In this sample, this clonotype turned up a few times. This chain connects TRBV27 to TRBJ2-3; a weak D match, TRBD2 (7 bases). Germline CDR1 and CDR2: MNHEY and SMNVEV (reference sequence). V was pared by 5 bases and J by 9 bases, with 18 bases between. This CDR3 comprises 14 residues. This CDR3 is CASSDSRGGETQYF. CDR3 DNA: TGTGCCAGCAGTGATTCGAGGGGGGGGGAAACGCAGTATTTT.

On this clonotype: At one end the junction does not follow the germline gene, possibly because of a read error. V usage is TRBV7-2 and J usage is TRBJ2-7; D remains ambiguous. Germline-derived CDR1 and CDR2 are SGHTA and FQGNSA. The CDR3 has 12 amino acids. In DNA, the CDR3 is TGTGCCAGCAGCTCAACCTCTTACGGGCAGTACTTC. Translation gives CASSSTSYGQYF.

The chain employs TRBV29-1 and TRBJ2-5, with a tentative D call TRBD1 (6 bases). This CDR3 comprises 15 residues. Germline-derived CDR1 and CDR2 are SQVTM and ANQGSEA. V lost 4 bases, J lost 4 bases, and 19 bases lay in between. The CDR3 region has the DNA TGCAGCGTTGGAAATCAACAGGGAACTCTAGAGACCCAGTACTTC. This codes for CSVGNQQGTLETQYF.

The chain combines TRBV28 with TRBJ2-2; TRBD2 aligns across 8 bases. This CDR3 contains 15 residues. V trimming: 5 bases; J trimming: 5 bases; junction bases outside the gene matches: 7. Looked up from germline, CDR1 is MDHEN and CDR2 is SYDVKM. The DNA for the CDR3 is TGTGCCAGCAGTCGAGCGGGAGAGGGGACCGGGGAGCTGTTTTTT. This codes for CASSRAGEGTGELFF.

This chain joins TRBV7-2 and TRBJ2-3; D is ambiguous. Germline V CDR1 and CDR2: SGHTA, FQGNSA. This CDR3 has 19 amino acids. V was clipped by 2 bases and J by 4 bases, with 25 bases between them. The CDR3 nucleotides are TGTGCCAGCAGCTTATCACGTCTAGGTAGGGCCAACGGGCCAGATACGCAGTATTTT. Residues: CASSLSRLGRANGPDTQYF.

CDR3 DNA sequence: TGTGCCAGCAGTGAAAACAGGGCCCCTAATGAAAAACTGTTTTTT. It encodes CASSENRAPNEKLFF. The J gene is TRBJ1-4, the V gene TRBV12-3 or TRBV12-4; perhaps TRBD1 as D (6 bases). The CDR3 totals 15 residues. V was cut by 5 bases and J by 3 bases, with 13 bases left in between.

In this sample, this clonotype turned up a few times. This chain links TRBV6-1 with TRBJ2-7; 7 bases are a match to TRBD1. The CDR3 is 16 residues long. Germline V lookup: CDR1 MNHNS, CDR2 SASEGT. V gave up 3 bases and J gave up 7 bases; unmatched junction bases: 15. The CDR3, as DNA: TGTGCCAGCAGTGAGCTCCGGGACAGTGGTTGGAAGGAGCAGTACTTC. Amino acids: CASSELRDSGWKEQYF.

This clonotype was detected ten times or more. The CDR3 region is CASSHRQGTAQETQYF. Written as DNA, the CDR3 is TGTGCCAGCAGCCACCGCCAAGGGACAGCTCAAGAGACCCAGTACTTC. The rearrangement uses TRBV7-2 and TRBJ2-5; 7 bases line up with TRBD1. Germline lookup yields CDR1 SGHTA and CDR2 FQGNSA. The CDR3 spans 16 residues. The trim removed 5 bases at V and 2 bases at J, leaving 11 bases unmatched.

This rearrangement joins TRBV29-1 to TRBJ2-7; tentative D call: TRBD2 (6 bases). This CDR3 is built from 15 residues. Germline loops: CDR1 SQVTM, CDR2 ANQGSEA. The ends were cut back, 1 base at V and 3 bases at J, with 16 bases in the middle. The CDR3 loop reads CSVEGPPSGDYEQYF. The CDR3 DNA reads as TGCAGCGTTGAAGGCCCTCCCTCGGGAGACTACGAGCAGTACTTC.